What follows is one TCR beta chain and its context. Only in-frame clones appear in the TCRdb table, and some are missing; sequencing was by immunoSEQ multiplex PCR. Of about 64,000 clones in the sample, around 86% were seen once. Germline CDR1 is LGHDT and CDR2 is YNNKEL (reference sequence). Trimming removed 3 bases at V and 7 bases at J, with 15 bases between. The CDR3 covers 15 residues. This sample was included in a study of blood T cell repertoires in COVID-19. The genes are TRBV3-1 (or the pseudogene TRBV3-2) and TRBJ1-4; D ambiguous. This TCR was recovered from a human donor in a cohort sampled during active COVID-19. The material sequenced was peripheral blood. The CDR3 loop is CASSHPSQAREKLFF. The CDR3 bases are TGTGCCAGCAGCCACCCATCCCAGGCGCGTGAAAAACTGTTTTTT.